This TCR beta chain was recorded in a study of CD8+CD57+ T cells in acquired aplastic anemia (dated by TCRdb to the late 2010s). Regarding the research as a whole: DNA extracted from sorted CD4+ and CD8+ cells had a mean of around 3 ug, with a range of roughly 0.19 to 27.4 ug. An average of approximately 10 million reads for CD4+ cells and 11 million or so reads for CD8+ cells was obtained from healthy donor samples.

Profiling of TCR beta VDJ combinations and CDR3 sequences used genomic DNA as the template. An Illumina HiSeq 2000 was used for TCR repertoire sequencing. Per the authors' processing: Repertoire assessment relied on Simpson's diversity index, CDR3 size and DJ length profiles, and TRBV/TRBJ rearrangement plots. Whichever DNA sequence was most abundant in the deep sequencing data was defined as the immunodominant clone. CDR3 amino acid sequences were checked for sharing between subjects and were compared against published repertoires and the VDJdb database. TCRdb reprocessed the public reads (quality trimming at Q25 with fastp, clone calling with MiXCR) and kept in-frame beta chains. A single entry per CDR3 protein holds the most common genes and DNA from its merged rows. The V and J calls reflect TCRdb's pipeline rather than the authors' work. A total of some 410,000 distinct CDR3 sequences appear in this sample, approximately 70% of them only once. The top ten clones comprise 3.5% to 4.5% of the sample.

Here is what the overall study found, with its caveats: No significant difference in CD8+ Simpson's diversity was found between patients and healthy controls (P=0.060). Roughly 30 CD8+ CDR3 sequences were found to be shared between patients and controls, but these sequences appeared to be highly expressed in patients and within the immunodominant clones of the patients.

In this study, sorted CD4+ and CD8+ T cells from the blood of healthy subjects and of severe aplastic anemia patients had their TCR repertoires deep-sequenced. Ficoll-Paque density gradient centrifugation was used to isolate peripheral blood mononuclear cells. Before DNA extraction, CD4+ and CD8+ T cells were sorted by FACS or by magnetic beads. This clonotype was recorded many times. The antigen this receptor binds is unknown. No base quality values were provided; no much bigger clone lies one nucleotide off. Sequencing was done on a sample of sorted CD4+, CD8+, or CD8+CD57+ T cells (not recorded which) from PBMCs. The sequence derives from a human donor in good health, serving as a control.

The nucleotides read TGTGCCAGCAGTTCTTGGGGGGGCGGTACCGGGGAGCTGTTTTTT. It translates to CASSSWGGGTGELFF. The chain couples TRBV12-3 or TRBV12-4 to TRBJ2-2, and the D gene may be TRBD2, 7 bases matching. The CDR3 runs 15 residues from the cysteine to the phenylalanine. Just CDR3 DNA is preserved here, 45 bases in frame from base 1. The V and J ends are trimmed by 4 bases and 5 bases, leaving 14 bases between them.